This T cell receptor beta chain was recorded in a study of CD8+ T cells in alopecia areata. Study conclusions and caveats: In lesional scalp, particularly from alopecia totalis/universalis, clonality was higher than in normal scalp.

Investigators isolated RNA and reverse transcribed it into cDNA to act as the sequencing template. Assay: immunoSEQ multiplex PCR; the TCRdb copy retains only in-frame clones and omits some. Among roughly 20,000 clones, 60% to 80% were seen once, and the ten largest hold 5.5% to 6.5%. The study team obtained lesional scalp punch biopsies and peripheral blood from alopecia areata patients. Germline CDR1 and CDR2: SGHNT and YENEEA. The V end lost 5 bases, the J end lost 7 bases, and 21 bases lay between the germline ends. The CDR3 runs to 16 residues. A remark on this clone: What it binds is not known.

The input for sequencing was skin, taken at week 0. This TCR derives from a human donor with alopecia areata. The rearrangement uses TRBV11-3 and TRBJ2-1; the D gene could be TRBD1 or TRBD2 (5 bases each). The CDR3 reads CASSPRFSGGKNEQFF. The CDR3 nucleotides read TGTGCCAGCAGCCCGAGGTTTAGTGGGGGTAAGAATGAGCAGTTCTTC. Supplemented by reference TRBV11-3 and TRBJ2-1, the full variable domain reads EAGVVQSPRYKIIEKKQPVAFWCNPISGHNTLYWYLQNLGQGPELLIRYENEEAVDDSQLPKDRFSAERLKGVDSTLKIQPAELGDSAVYLCASSPRFSGGKNEQFFGPGTRLTVL.